The rows below give T cell receptor beta chains drawn from one sample of a study of technical replicates of blood from a handful of donors. Sequenced by immunoSEQ multiplex PCR; TCRdb stores in-frame clones only, minus some. Here the sample spans roughly 71,000 clones, about 94% being singletons. The sequencing input was T cells isolated from PBMCs. Source of these receptors: a human donor in good health. CDR3s include the opening cysteine and the closing phenylalanine or tryptophan. The order of the fields is V gene, J gene, D gene, clone size, CDR3 DNA, CDR3 protein. D genes are given only for firm matches. Clone size appears in some rows only: once, few, many, or a class for an expanded clone.

>TRBV30|TRBJ2-2|-|-
TGTGCCTGGATTCGACAGCTGAACACCGGGGAGCTGTTTTTT
CAWIRQLNTGELFF
>TRBV19|TRBJ2-7|-|-
TGTGCCAGTAGTATATCTACGGGGAACTCCTACGAGCAGTACTTC
CASSISTGNSYEQYF
>TRBV10-3|TRBJ2-7|TRBD2|-
TGTGCCATCAGTGAAGGACTAGCGGTCTACGAGCAGTACTTC
CAISEGLAVYEQYF
>TRBV6-5|TRBJ1-3|-|-
TGTGCCAGCCGGCAGGGGCTTACCAACACCATATATTTT
CASRQGLTNTIYF
>TRBV19|TRBJ1-5|-|-
TGTGCCAGTAGTAAGGGGCAGACTAGCAATCAGCCCCAGCATTTT
CASSKGQTSNQPQHF
>TRBV2|TRBJ2-7|TRBD1|once
TGTGCCAGCAGTTCGACAGGGAACTACGAGCAGTACTTC
CASSSTGNYEQYF
>TRBV5-1|TRBJ2-1|TRBD1|-
TGCGCCAGCAGCTCCTCTTTGAGGGGGCACAATGAGCAGTTCTTC
CASSSSLRGHNEQFF
>TRBV30|TRBJ2-1|TRBD2|-
TGTGCCTGGAGCGTGACTAGCGGGGAAAACAATGAGCAGTTCTTC
CAWSVTSGENNEQFF
>TRBV19|TRBJ2-1|TRBD2|-
TGTGCCAGTAGTACCCTAGCGGGATACAACAATGAGCAGTTCTTC
CASSTLAGYNNEQFF
>TRBV10-1|TRBJ1-3|TRBD1|-
TGCGCCACCGGGACAGGACCTGGAAACACCATATATTTT
CATGTGPGNTIYF
>TRBV5-4|TRBJ2-7|TRBD2|-
TGTGCCAGCAGTAGGACTAGCGGGAGCTCCTACGAGCAGTACTTC
CASSRTSGSSYEQYF
>TRBV11-2|TRBJ1-5|-|few
TGTGCCAGCAGCCAATTCAGCAATCAGCCCCAGCATTTT
CASSQFSNQPQHF
>TRBV28|TRBJ1-4|-|-
TGTGCCAGCGGGCAGCGGGGACATAATGAAAAACTGTTTTTT
CASGQRGHNEKLFF
>TRBV7-3|TRBJ1-1|-|-
TGTGCCAGCAGCATCACTGCGAACACTGAAGCTTTCTTT
CASSITANTEAFF
>TRBV30|TRBJ2-5|TRBD2|-
TGTGCCTGGAGTGAGGCGGGGGTGGGAGAGACCCAGTACTTC
CAWSEAGVGETQYF
>TRBV14|TRBJ1-2|-|-
TGTGCCAGCAGCCAAGACCACAGCCGCCTGATTTATGGCTACACCTTC
CASSQDHSRLIYGYTF
>TRBV5-1|TRBJ2-1|TRBD1|-
TGCGCCGGCAGGGGGAGTGACAATGAGCAGTTCTTC
CAGRGSDNEQFF
>TRBV29-1|TRBJ1-4|TRBD1|-
TGCAGCGTTGCCCCACAGGGGGTTGGTGAAAAACTGTTTTTT
CSVAPQGVGEKLFF
>TRBV6-5|TRBJ2-3|-|-
TGTGCCAGTGGGGGGTGGAGGACAGATACGCAGTATTTT
CASGGWRTDTQYF
>TRBV11-2|TRBJ1-2|-|-
TGTGCCAGCAGCTCCCCCGCGGGGGGCATTCATGGCTACACCTTC
CASSSPAGGIHGYTF
>TRBV2|TRBJ2-7|TRBD1|-
TGTGCCAGCAGTATCACCAAAGGGACAGGGGTCTACGAGCAGTACTTC
CASSITKGTGVYEQYF
>TRBV9|TRBJ2-1|TRBD2|-
TGTGCCAGCAGCCCCTACTCGAGCGGGAGTCAATTAAATGAGCAGTTCTTC
CASSPYSSGSQLNEQFF
>TRBV14|TRBJ2-5|-|-
TGTGCCAGCAGCCAAGGGACATGGGGAGAGACCCAGTACTTC
CASSQGTWGETQYF
>TRBV7-8|TRBJ1-1|-|-
TGTGCCAGCAGCCGGGGGGATGTGGGCGACACTGAAGCTTTCTTT
CASSRGDVGDTEAFF
>TRBV7-3|TRBJ2-7|-|-
TGTGCCAGCAGCCCCGGTTGGGCAGGCGACTACGAGCAGTACTTC
CASSPGWAGDYEQYF
>TRBV6-5|TRBJ1-2|-|-
TGTGCCAGCAGTTTCCTTCGACAGGCTCCTTATGGCTACACCTTC
CASSFLRQAPYGYTF
>TRBV2|TRBJ2-6|-|-
TGTGCCAGCAGTGAATCAGGTTCGGCTGGGGCCAACGTCCTGACTTTC
CASSESGSAGANVLTF
>TRBV6-5|TRBJ2-5|-|-
TGTGCCAGCAGGGCCCTCAAGACTAGAGAAGAGACCCAGTACTTC
CASRALKTREETQYF
>TRBV7-7|TRBJ2-1|TRBD2|once
TGTGCTACCGCAGCGGGAGGGCCATTGGATGAGCAGTTCTTC
CATAAGGPLDEQFF
>TRBV2|TRBJ1-2|TRBD1|-
TGTGCCAGCTTCCTCCGGACAGGGAACTATGGCTACACCTTC
CASFLRTGNYGYTF